The 21 T cell receptor beta chains given below trace back to one sample, sequenced in a study of cytomegalovirus exposure and HLA in healthy donors. The PCR used 60 Vbeta and 13 Jbeta primers. Assay: immunoSEQ multiplex PCR; the TCRdb copy retains only in-frame clones and omits some. The repertoire holds about 140,000 clones, with roughly three quarters as singletons. The sample consisted of PBMCs. These receptors came from a female donor in good health and CMV-seronegative.

The rearrangement uses TRBV18 and TRBJ2-1; the D is unclear. The V gene lost 6 bases and the J gene lost 9 bases, with 9 bases spanning the gap. The length of the CDR3 is 11 residues. The germline V gene encodes CDR1 KGHSH and CDR2 LQKENI. In DNA form, the CDR3 reads TGTGCCAGCTCTCCCCTCGGTGAGCAGTTCTTC. Protein: CASSPLGEQFF.

The V call is TRBV5-6, the J call TRBJ1-2; D possibly corresponds to TRBD1 (6 bases). Looked up from germline, CDR1 is SGHDT and CDR2 is YYEEEE. V dropped 5 bases and J dropped 8 bases, with 19 bases sitting between them. The CDR3 has 14 residues. The CDR3 loop is CASRDQRRGDGYTF. CDR3 sequence (DNA): TGTGCCAGCAGAGACCAACGCAGGGGAGACGGCTACACCTTC.

V is TRBV28 and J is TRBJ2-5; TRBD2 is a possible D gene (7 bases). V was trimmed by 5 bases and J by 5 bases, leaving 12 bases between them. Germline CDR1 and CDR2: MDHEN and SYDVKM. The CDR3 sequence is 13 residues long. CDR3 DNA sequence: TGTGCCAGCAGTATACAGGGAGGGGAGACCCAGTACTTC. Protein: CASSIQGGETQYF.

V is TRBV6-6 and J is TRBJ1-5; the match to TRBD1 covers 7 bases. The CDR3 covers 15 residues. CDR1 and CDR2 from the germline V gene are MNHNY and SVGAGI (reference sequence). V gave up 2 bases and J gave up 5 bases; unmatched junction bases: 6. The CDR3 DNA follows: TGTGCCAGCAGTTACCTTGACAGGGAAGATCAGCCCCAGCATTTT. Residues: CASSYLDREDQPQHF.

V usage is TRBV6-1 and J usage is TRBJ1-1; D possibly corresponds to TRBD1 (5 bases). Germline-derived CDR1 and CDR2 are MNHNS and SASEGT. The V end lost 4 bases, the J end lost 5 bases, and 20 bases lay between the germline ends. CDR3 size: 16 residues. Here the CDR3 DNA reads TGTGCCAGCAGTGTAATAGGGGCCCCGTTTGGGACTGAAGCTTTCTTT. Its translation is CASSVIGAPFGTEAFF.

V usage is TRBV11-1 and J usage is TRBJ2-3, with a weak D call TRBD1 (6 bases). This CDR3 contains 14 residues. Looked up from germline, CDR1 is SGHAT and CDR2 is FQDESV (reference sequence). Trimming stripped 5 bases from V and 2 bases from J, with 11 bases between. CDR3: CASSPGQYTDTQYF. Written as DNA, the CDR3 is TGTGCCAGCAGCCCTGGACAGTACACAGATACGCAGTATTTT.

The CDR3 reads CASTTGATMNTEAFF. The DNA of the CDR3 is TGTGCCAGTACAACAGGGGCCACTATGAACACTGAAGCTTTCTTT. This rearrangement joins TRBV19 to TRBJ1-1, with 7 bases lining up with TRBD1. Trimming cost V 7 bases and J 0 bases; bases outside gene matches: 8. The CDR3 is 15 residues long. The germline V gene encodes CDR1 LNHDA and CDR2 SQIVND (reference sequence).

The chain uses TRBV15 and TRBJ1-1; D is unresolved. The V end was cut by 3 bases, the J end by 12 bases, with 14 bases between. Per the germline V gene, CDR1 is LNHNV and CDR2 is YYDKDF (reference sequence). This CDR3 region has 12 residues. The CDR3 coding sequence is TGTGCCACCAGCAGTTCCGGGATTGTCACTTTCTTT. Translating gives CATSSSGIVTFF.

The rearrangement joins TRBV7-6 to TRBJ2-7, with 14 bases lining up with TRBD2. The CDR3 is 16 amino acids. Germline CDR1 reads SGHVS; CDR2 reads FNYEAQ. V was pared by 5 bases and J by 4 bases, with 7 bases of the junction left unmatched. Here the CDR3 reads CASSLRLAGGSYEQYF. In nucleotides, the CDR3 is TGTGCCAGCAGCCTTCGACTAGCGGGGGGGTCGTACGAGCAGTACTTC.

The chain uses TRBV4-1 and TRBJ2-1; TRBD1 agrees at 9 bases. V shed 3 bases, J shed 12 bases, and the junction held 6 bases outside the gene matches. Germline V gene data show CDR1 as MGHRA and CDR2 as YSYEKL. This CDR3 has 13 amino acids. The CDR3, as DNA: TGCGCCAGCAGCCAGCCGGACAGGGGTAGGCAGTTCTTC. Translation: CASSQPDRGRQFF.

This clone was counted a single time. The chain joins TRBV30 to TRBJ2-7; TRBD1 aligns across 10 bases. The CDR3 runs to 14 residues. The V gene's germline CDR1 is GTSNPN and CDR2 SVGIG (reference sequence). V shed 2 bases, J shed 2 bases, and the junction held 3 bases outside the gene matches. The CDR3 loop reads CAWSLGTGAYEQYF. CDR3 bases: TGTGCCTGGAGTCTCGGGACAGGGGCCTACGAGCAGTACTTC.

The gene calls are TRBV28 and TRBJ1-5; 8 bases align to TRBD1. Germline assignment: CDR1 MDHEN and CDR2 SYDVKM. The CDR3 totals 13 residues. Trimming at V came to 1 base and at J to 7 bases, leaving 0 bases not matched to a gene. The CDR3 sequence is CASSLYRGQPQHF. The CDR3 DNA reads as TGTGCCAGCAGTTTATACAGGGGGCAGCCCCAGCATTTT.

The V and J genes are TRBV28 and TRBJ1-2; D call uncertain. The CDR3 is 12 residues long. Germline V lookup: CDR1 MDHEN, CDR2 SYDVKM. V lost 8 bases and J lost 0, with 7 bases in between. The CDR3 loop reads CASRSSNYGYTF. In DNA, the CDR3 is TGTGCCAGCCGCAGTTCTAACTATGGCTACACCTTC.

This sequence joins TRBV30 and TRBJ2-2; 10 nucleotides agree with TRBD2. Germline trimming cut 4 bases from V and 5 bases from J; bases unmatched to any gene: 7. The germline V gene encodes CDR1 GTSNPN and CDR2 SVGIG (reference sequence). The CDR3 runs 15 residues. This chain's CDR3 is CAWTRLAGRTGELFF. The CDR3 DNA is TGTGCCTGGACTAGACTAGCGGGTAGGACCGGGGAGCTGTTTTTT.

V and J are TRBV5-1 and TRBJ2-5; D unclear. V lost 0 bases and J 5 bases, leaving 11 bases between the germline ends. Germline CDR1 is SGHRS and CDR2 is YFSETQ. The CDR3 runs 14 residues. DNA of the CDR3: TGCGCCAGCAGCTTGGTGCCGACGAGGGAGACCCAGTACTTC. Translated: CASSLVPTRETQYF.

The rearrangement uses TRBV5-1 and TRBJ2-5; 7 bases are a match to TRBD1. This CDR3 contains 15 residues. The germline V gene has CDR1 SGHRS and CDR2 YFSETQ. With V trimmed by 0 bases and J by 2 bases, 4 bases remained unmatched. The CDR3 nucleotides read TGCGCCAGCAGCTTGGGGGGACAGCCTCAAGAGACCCAGTACTTC. Translation: CASSLGGQPQETQYF. Variable domain in full (rest from reference TRBV5-1 and TRBJ2-5): KAGVTQTPRYLIKTRGQQVTLSCSPISGHRSVSWYQQTPGQGLQFLFEYFSETQRNKGNFPGRFSGRQFSNSRSEMNVSTLELGDSALYLCASSLGGQPQETQYFGPGTRLLVL.

The chain carries TRBV11-2 and TRBJ1-6; 8 bases line up with TRBD1. J gave up 10 bases and V 2 bases, and 7 bases lay outside the gene matches. The CDR3 covers 15 residues. Germline V gene lookup returns CDR1 SGHAT and CDR2 FQNNGV. The CDR3 DNA follows: TGTGCCAGCAGCTTACAGGGGGCGCTTCGGTCACCCCTCCACTTT. Translating it yields CASSLQGALRSPLHF.

In DNA form, the CDR3 reads TGTGCCTGGAATATAGGACTGCGAGGGAATGAGCAGTTCTTC. It codes for CAWNIGLRGNEQFF. The chain carries TRBV30 and TRBJ2-1; TRBD2 is a possible D gene (5 bases). The germline V gene encodes CDR1 GTSNPN and CDR2 SVGIG (reference sequence). The CDR3 extends over 14 amino acids. V was trimmed by 4 bases and J by 7 bases, leaving 17 bases between them.

This clone was seen more than once but under ten times. The chain recombines TRBV28 with TRBJ1-5; TRBD1 matches 7 bases. The CDR3 covers 15 residues. V was clipped by 4 bases and J by 2 bases; unmatched bases: 5. In germline, CDR1 is MDHEN, CDR2 SYDVKM. The CDR3 spells CASSSDRVGNQPQHF. The CDR3 nucleotides read TGTGCCAGCAGTTCCGACAGGGTGGGCAATCAGCCCCAGCATTTT.

This clone appeared a few times. The chain recombines TRBV29-1 with TRBJ1-4; D possibly corresponds to TRBD1 (6 bases). Trimming took off 3 bases at V and 7 bases at J, with 15 bases between the two ends. Germline values: CDR1 SQVTM, CDR2 ANQGSEA. CDR3 size: 14 residues. This CDR3 is CSVDGAQGGEKLFF. CDR3 bases: TGCAGCGTTGACGGCGCACAGGGCGGTGAAAAACTGTTTTTT.

This clone is a singleton in its sample. Written as DNA, the CDR3 is TGCGCCAGCAGCCAAGGGGTTCTAGGACCGGGGTACCACAATGAGCAGTTCTTC. It is translated as CASSQGVLGPGYHNEQFF. V gene TRBV4-1 combines with J gene TRBJ2-1, with a weak D call TRBD2 (5 bases). The germline V gene encodes CDR1 MGHRA and CDR2 YSYEKL. Trimming pared 1 base from V and 5 bases from J, leaving 21 bases between. CDR3 size: 18 residues.